This T cell receptor beta chain was recorded in a study of blood T cells in healthy people across ages. General observations from the study: Estimates drawn from one million T cells were deemed to understate diversity.

In this sample, this clonotype turned up once. As yet, its antigen is unknown. Then a second PCR, running about 6 to 11 cycles, was carried out with a sample-barcoded 5' primer and a J-beta primer mix. MiXCR, run by TCRdb on the 5' RACE reads, gives a single entry per CDR3 protein. The sample has over 1,500,000 distinct CDR3 sequences; roughly 52% are singletons. Those donating, healthy Caucasian individuals from Russia, were aged roughly 6 to 100. Each sample had at least 7 million PBMCs isolated. V lost 7 bases to trimming and J lost 2 bases; unmatched junction nucleotides: 3. The CDR3 is made up of 12 amino acids. Germline values: CDR1 SQVTM, CDR2 ANQGSEA.

Sequencing was performed on blood. The chain carries TRBV29-1 and TRBJ2-3; TRBD2 agrees at 7 bases. This TCR derives from a woman aged 40 to 50 in good health. CDR3 sequence (DNA): TGCAGCGGGGAGGGCACCACAGATACGCAGTATTTT. This encodes CSGEGTTDTQYF.